This T cell receptor (beta chain) was sequenced in a study of spatial heterogeneity in lung cancer. Study-wide findings and caveats: Expanded tumor TCRs that were ubiquitous appeared in blood more at resection than follow-up.

This clonotype came up many times. Its specificity is unknown. Specified time point: sample taken at primary tumor resection. Whole RNA from tumor, nontumor lung or frozen PBMC was sequenced unsorted. The donor group consisted of under 95 patients who had untreated, early-stage non-small cell lung cancer. Every TCR cDNA molecule carried a tag that served as a unique molecular identifier. TCRdb reprocessed the 5' RACE reads via MiXCR and lists one record per CDR3 protein. In the table there are 35,000 to 55,000 distinct CDR3 sequences, approximately 7% of which are singletons. This CDR3 has 14 residues. V was shortened by 5 bases and J by 3 bases, with 12 bases between the two germline ends. Germline loops: CDR1 WSHSY, CDR2 SAAADI.

V usage is TRBV10-2 and J usage is TRBJ2-3; possibly TRBD1 for D (6 bases). The material was PBMCs, obtained at surgery. The sequence came from a female donor with early-stage non-small cell lung cancer. CDR3 protein: CASSLTGRTDTQYF. The CDR3 nucleotides read TGCGCCAGCAGTTTGACAGGCCGTACAGATACGCAGTATTTT.